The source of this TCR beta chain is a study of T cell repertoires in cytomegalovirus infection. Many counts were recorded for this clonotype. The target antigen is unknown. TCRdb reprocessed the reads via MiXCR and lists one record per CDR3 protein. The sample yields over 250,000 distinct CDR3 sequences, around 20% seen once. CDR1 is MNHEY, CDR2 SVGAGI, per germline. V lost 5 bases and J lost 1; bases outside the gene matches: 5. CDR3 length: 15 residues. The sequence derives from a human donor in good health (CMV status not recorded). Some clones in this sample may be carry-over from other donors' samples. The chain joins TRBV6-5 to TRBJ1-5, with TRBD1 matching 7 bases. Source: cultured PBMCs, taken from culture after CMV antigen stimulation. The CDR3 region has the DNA TGTGCCAGCAGTCACAGGGGTGGAAGCAATCAGCCCCAGCATTTT. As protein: CASSHRGGSNQPQHF.